This is a list of T cell receptor beta chains from one sample in a study of T cell repertoires in cytomegalovirus infection. TCRdb re-derived calls from the reads in MiXCR, one entry per CDR3 protein. This sample has 100,000 to 150,000 distinct CDR3 sequences, with over 30% found just once. No antigens are known for them. The sequencing here drew on CD8+ T cells from cultured PBMCs, taken from culture after CMV antigen stimulation. The receptors originated from a human donor in good health (CMV status not recorded). Some clones in this sample may be carry-over from other donors' samples. Both conserved end residues are part of each CDR3. D genes are given only for firm matches. Only some rows state a clone size, as once, few, many or a class for expanded clones.

DNA: TGTGCCAGCAGCCTGAATCAGGACGAGCAGTACTTC
CDR3: CASSLNQDEQYF
D: NA
size: NA
V: TRBV7-9
J: TRBJ2-7

DNA: TGTGCCAGCAGCGGAGGAACAGGGGAAGGATTCTACGAGCAGTACTTC
CDR3: CASSGGTGEGFYEQYF
D: TRBD1
size: few
V: TRBV7-9
J: TRBJ2-7

DNA: TGTGCCAGCAGTTACCGTCATGAAACCGTCAACGAGCAGTACTTC
CDR3: CASSYRHETVNEQYF
D: NA
size: NA
V: TRBV6-6
J: TRBJ2-7

DNA: TGCGCCAGCAGCCAGAGGGACGGAGCCTACGAGCAGTACTTC
CDR3: CASSQRDGAYEQYF
D: NA
size: NA
V: TRBV4-1
J: TRBJ2-7

DNA: TGTGCCAGCAAACTGTATCAGGAGTCCTACGAGCAGTACTTC
CDR3: CASKLYQESYEQYF
D: NA
size: few
V: TRBV6-5
J: TRBJ2-7

DNA: TGCGCCAGCAGCCAAGATCGCCGAATTCGGGATAGCAATCAGCCCCAGCATTTT
CDR3: CASSQDRRIRDSNQPQHF
D: NA
size: few
V: TRBV4-3
J: TRBJ1-5

DNA: TGTGCCAGCAGTTCGCCACAGGGGATAAACACTGAAGCTTTCTTT
CDR3: CASSSPQGINTEAFF
D: TRBD1
size: NA
V: TRBV6-2/TRBV6-3
J: TRBJ1-1

DNA: TGTGCCAGCAGCAGTGCCGGGACAGGGATCTACGAGCAGTACTTC
CDR3: CASSSAGTGIYEQYF
D: TRBD1
size: many
V: TRBV5-6
J: TRBJ2-7

DNA: TGTGCCAGCAGTGAAGGAGGTCGAGGGACCGGGGAGCTGTTTTTT
CDR3: CASSEGGRGTGELFF
D: NA
size: NA
V: TRBV2
J: TRBJ2-2

DNA: TGTGCCAGCAGTTACCGGGACAGTAACACTGAAGCTTTCTTT
CDR3: CASSYRDSNTEAFF
D: TRBD1
size: few
V: TRBV6-5
J: TRBJ1-1

DNA: TGTGCCAGCAGCTTTTTTGGGGCTGGAGACATTCAGTACTTC
CDR3: CASSFFGAGDIQYF
D: NA
size: NA
V: TRBV7-9
J: TRBJ2-4

DNA: TGTGCCAGCAGTTCCCTGGGACAGGGGATCTACGAGCAGTACTTC
CDR3: CASSSLGQGIYEQYF
D: TRBD1
size: few
V: TRBV28
J: TRBJ2-7

DNA: TGTGCCAGCAGCTGGGGACAGGGGTTCTCCTACGAGCAGTACTTC
CDR3: CASSWGQGFSYEQYF
D: TRBD1
size: many
V: TRBV11-2
J: TRBJ2-7

DNA: TGTGCCAGCACTGGGGACCTGAGCGATGAGCAGTTCTTC
CDR3: CASTGDLSDEQFF
D: NA
size: few
V: TRBV5-4
J: TRBJ2-1

DNA: TGTGCCAGCAGACTTACAGGGGTAACTCAGCCCCAGCATTTT
CDR3: CASRLTGVTQPQHF
D: TRBD1
size: NA
V: TRBV12-3/TRBV12-4
J: TRBJ1-5

DNA: TGCGCCAGCAGCCAAGGACTCCGACAGGGTCGGTCTGAAGCTTTCTTT
CDR3: CASSQGLRQGRSEAFF
D: TRBD1
size: NA
V: TRBV4-1
J: TRBJ1-1

DNA: TGTGCCAGCAGTCTTCCCCAGGCCCCCTACGAGCAGTACTTC
CDR3: CASSLPQAPYEQYF
D: NA
size: many
V: TRBV2
J: TRBJ2-7

DNA: TGCGCCAGCAGCCCTCACGGGACACCCGGCAATCAGCCCCAGCATTTT
CDR3: CASSPHGTPGNQPQHF
D: NA
size: NA
V: TRBV4-1
J: TRBJ1-5

DNA: TGTGCCAGCAGTTTAACCTCCGGGACAGGGGATGAAGCTTTCTTT
CDR3: CASSLTSGTGDEAFF
D: TRBD1
size: few
V: TRBV6-2/TRBV6-3
J: TRBJ1-1

DNA: TGTGCCAGCAGCTTAGAGGCAGGGGTGGCCACTGAAGCTTTCTTT
CDR3: CASSLEAGVATEAFF
D: NA
size: few
V: TRBV7-9
J: TRBJ1-1

DNA: TGTGCCAGCACTGAATCCCTGGGGGGGCAAGCTTTCTTT
CDR3: CASTESLGGQAFF
D: NA
size: NA
V: TRBV28
J: TRBJ1-1

DNA: TGTGCCAGCAGCTTCGGACCTCCTGGGGCTGAAGCTTTCTTT
CDR3: CASSFGPPGAEAFF
D: NA
size: few
V: TRBV12-3/TRBV12-4
J: TRBJ1-1